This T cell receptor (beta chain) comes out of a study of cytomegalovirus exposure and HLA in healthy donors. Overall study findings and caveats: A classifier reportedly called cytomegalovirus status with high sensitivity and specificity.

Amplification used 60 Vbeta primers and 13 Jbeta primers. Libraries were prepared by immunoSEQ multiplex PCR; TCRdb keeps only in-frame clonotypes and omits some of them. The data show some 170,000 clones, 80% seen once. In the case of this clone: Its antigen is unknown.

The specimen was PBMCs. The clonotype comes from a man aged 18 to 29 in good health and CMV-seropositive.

The CDR3 region has the DNA TGCGCCAGCAGCCCTGGGACTAGCGGGGAGCAAGAGACCCAGTACTTC. It codes for CASSPGTSGEQETQYF. The chain combines TRBV4-3 with TRBJ2-5, with 13 bases fitting TRBD2. Trimming took 4 bases from V and 2 from J; bases not matched to a gene: 4. Per the germline V gene, CDR1 is LGHNA and CDR2 is YSLEER. This CDR3 contains 16 residues.